This section outlines one T cell receptor (beta chain) sequence together with its context. The same CDR3 can be traced to other DNA sequences in this sample. Trimming took 9 bases from V and 5 from J, leaving 14 bases between them. CDR1 and CDR2 from the germline V gene are SGHAT and FQNNGV. The CDR3 has 12 amino acids. As processed by the authors: Reference gene primers were amplified, and this amplification served to estimate nucleated cell counts. Repertoires were generated with immunoSEQ multiplex PCR, while TCRdb's copy carries only in-frame clones and drops some. V, J and clone size reflect that table, while D and trimming were determined from the DNA. The table records some 460,000 clones, about 89% of them present only once. The record originates from a study of blood T cell repertoires in COVID-19. Looking at the study overall: Samples of COVID-19 (acute and convalescent) were obtained from the United States, Italy and Spain. Sources were T cells, B-cell-depleted T cells, or PBMCs; the material itself was cDNA or gDNA.

J is TRBJ2-7 and V is TRBV11-2, with D possibly matching TRBD1 (6 bases). This clonotype was obtained from a woman aged 30 to 39 with acute or convalescent COVID-19. Sequencing was done on a sample of peripheral blood. CDR3 loop: CASSPYRDEQYF. CDR3 in DNA: TGTGCCAGTAGCCCATACAGGGACGAGCAGTACTTC.